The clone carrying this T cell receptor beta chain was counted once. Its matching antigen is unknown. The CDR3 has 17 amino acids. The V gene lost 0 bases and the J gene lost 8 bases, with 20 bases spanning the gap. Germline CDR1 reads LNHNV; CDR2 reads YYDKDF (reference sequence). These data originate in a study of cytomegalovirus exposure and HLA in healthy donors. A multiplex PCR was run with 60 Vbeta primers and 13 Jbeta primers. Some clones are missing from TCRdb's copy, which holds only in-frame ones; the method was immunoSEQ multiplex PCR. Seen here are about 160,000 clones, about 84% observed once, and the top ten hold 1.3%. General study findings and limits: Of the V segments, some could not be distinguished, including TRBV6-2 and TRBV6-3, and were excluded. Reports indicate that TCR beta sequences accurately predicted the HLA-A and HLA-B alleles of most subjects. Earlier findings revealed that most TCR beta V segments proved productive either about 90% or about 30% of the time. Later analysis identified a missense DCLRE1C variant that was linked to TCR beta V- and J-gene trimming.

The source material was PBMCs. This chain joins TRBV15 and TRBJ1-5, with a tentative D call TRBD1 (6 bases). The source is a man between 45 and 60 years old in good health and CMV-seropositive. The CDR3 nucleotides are TGTGCCACCAGCAGAGAGGAAGGGGGACCCCTCAGGAAGCCCCAGCATTTT. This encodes CATSREEGGPLRKPQHF.